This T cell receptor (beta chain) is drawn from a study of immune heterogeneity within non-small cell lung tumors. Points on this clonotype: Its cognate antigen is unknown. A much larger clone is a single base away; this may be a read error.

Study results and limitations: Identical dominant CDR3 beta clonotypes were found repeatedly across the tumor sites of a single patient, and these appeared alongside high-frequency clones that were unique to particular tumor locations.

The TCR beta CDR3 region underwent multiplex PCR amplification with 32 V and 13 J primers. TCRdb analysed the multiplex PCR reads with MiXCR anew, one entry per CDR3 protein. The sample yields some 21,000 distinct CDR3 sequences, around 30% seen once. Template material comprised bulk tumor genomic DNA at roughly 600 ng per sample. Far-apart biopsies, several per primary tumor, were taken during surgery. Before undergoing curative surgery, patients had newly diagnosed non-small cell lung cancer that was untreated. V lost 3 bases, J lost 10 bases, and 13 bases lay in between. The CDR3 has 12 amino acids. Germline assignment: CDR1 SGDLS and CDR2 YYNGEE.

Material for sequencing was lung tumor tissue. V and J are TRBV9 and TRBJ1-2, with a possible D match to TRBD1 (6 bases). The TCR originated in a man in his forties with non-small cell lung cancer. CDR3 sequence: CASSAVGQPYTF. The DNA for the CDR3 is TGTGCCAGCAGCGCGGTTGGACAGCCCTACACCTTC. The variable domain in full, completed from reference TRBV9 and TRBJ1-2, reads DSGVTQTPKHLITATGQRVTLRCSPRSGDLSVYWYQQSLDQGLQFLIQYYNGEERAKGNILERFSAQQFPDLHSELNLSSLELGDSALYFCASSAVGQPYTFGSGTRLTVV.